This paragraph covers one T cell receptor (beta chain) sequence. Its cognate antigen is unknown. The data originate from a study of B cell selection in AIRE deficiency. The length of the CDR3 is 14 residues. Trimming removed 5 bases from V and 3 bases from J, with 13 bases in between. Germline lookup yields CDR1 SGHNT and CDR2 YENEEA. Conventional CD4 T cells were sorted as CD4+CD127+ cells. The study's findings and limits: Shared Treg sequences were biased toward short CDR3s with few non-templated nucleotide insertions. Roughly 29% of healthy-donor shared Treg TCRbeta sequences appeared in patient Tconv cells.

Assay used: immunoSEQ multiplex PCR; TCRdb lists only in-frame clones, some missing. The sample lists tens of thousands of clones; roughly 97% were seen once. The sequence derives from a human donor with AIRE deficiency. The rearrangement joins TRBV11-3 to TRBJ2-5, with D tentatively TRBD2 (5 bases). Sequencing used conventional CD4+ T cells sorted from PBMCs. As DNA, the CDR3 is TGTGCCAGCAGCGAGGGTTCGGTGAAAGAGACCCAGTACTTC. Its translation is CASSEGSVKETQYF.